These 26 T cell receptor beta chains originate from one sample sequenced in a study of human T cells and chemical hapten exposure. Each CDR3 protein gets one entry after TCRdb re-called the RACE reads with MiXCR. The table records under 450,000 distinct CDR3 sequences, roughly 4.8% of them present only once. Noted time point: patch test 1, 2 weeks after DPC sensitization. Noted treatment: therapeutic diphenylcyclopropenone sensitization with weekly scalp DPC. The specimen comprised whole blood, sampled in connection with sensitization to the hapten diphenylcyclopropenone (DPC). The receptor set was obtained from a woman aged 50 to 65 with alopecia areata. Some clones in this sample may be carry-over from other donors' samples.

A few counts support this clonotype. The chain uses TRBV11-2 and TRBJ2-5; 11 positions agree with TRBD1. Losses at the gene ends were 4 bases for V and 3 bases for J; bases not matched to a gene: 10. The CDR3 extends over 17 amino acids. Looked up from germline, CDR1 is SGHAT and CDR2 is FQNNGV. CDR3 sequence: CASSSGTGGSLEETQYF. In DNA, the CDR3 is TGTGCCAGCAGCTCCGGGACAGGGGGTAGTCTCGAAGAGACCCAGTACTTC.

This clonotype was detected ten times or more. V is TRBV3-1 and J is TRBJ1-6; D is perhaps TRBD1 (6 bases). The CDR3 contains 14 residues. Per the germline V gene, CDR1 is LGHDT and CDR2 is YNNKEL (reference sequence). Trimming removed 4 bases from V and 5 bases from J, with 9 bases in between. DNA of the CDR3: TGTGCCAGCAGCCCCGGACAGAATAATTCACCCCTCCACTTT. Translated: CASSPGQNNSPLHF.

There are a few counts of this clonotype. CDR3 region: CASSAQGAVYNEQFF. DNA of the CDR3: TGTGCCAGCAGTGCCCAGGGGGCCGTCTACAATGAGCAGTTCTTC. V gene TRBV6-5 combines with J gene TRBJ2-1; 8 nucleotides agree with TRBD1. CDR1 and CDR2 (germline): MNHEY, SVGAGI. The trim removed 5 bases at V and 3 bases at J, leaving 6 bases unmatched. This CDR3 has 15 residues.

This clonotype was detected ten times or more. The chain is built from TRBV15 and TRBJ1-1; D might be TRBD1 (6 bases). Germline V gene data show CDR1 as LNHNV and CDR2 as YYDKDF (reference sequence). With 0 bases removed from V and 1 base from J, the gap between germline ends came to 6 bases. The CDR3 covers 14 residues. The CDR3 sequence is CATSRDRGNTEAFF. Written as DNA, the CDR3 is TGTGCCACCAGCAGAGACAGGGGGAACACTGAAGCTTTCTTT.

This clonotype was seen a handful of times. V and J are TRBV20-1 and TRBJ2-7, with no clear D. V gave up 0 bases and J gave up 4 bases, with 13 bases separating them. There are 14 residues in the CDR3. Looked up from germline, CDR1 is DFQATT and CDR2 is SNEGSKA (reference sequence). CDR3 sequence reads: CSARDRFWDYEQYF. In DNA, the CDR3 is TGCAGTGCTAGAGATCGATTTTGGGATTACGAGCAGTACTTC.

This clonotype occurred many times. J is TRBJ1-2 and V is TRBV11-2; D is unresolved. The CDR3 loop spans 15 amino acids. Germline CDR1 reads SGHAT; CDR2 reads FQNNGV. V was cut by 1 base and J by 3 bases, with 12 bases left in between. CDR3 loop: CASSLGEWQDYGYTF. As DNA, the CDR3 is TGTGCCAGCAGCTTAGGGGAGTGGCAGGACTATGGCTACACCTTC.

This clonotype showed up many times. The CDR3 is CASSSGTDNEQFF. CDR3 bases: TGTGCCAGCAGCTCCGGGACAGACAATGAGCAGTTCTTC. V and J are TRBV7-3 and TRBJ2-1; 7 positions match TRBD1. Germline V gives CDR1 SGHTA, CDR2 FQGTGA. This CDR3 is 13 amino acids long. Germline trimming cut 4 bases from V and 5 bases from J; bases unmatched to any gene: 2.

The table lists this clonotype with many counts. The rearrangement joins TRBV12-3 or TRBV12-4 to TRBJ1-2; D might be TRBD1 (6 bases). The CDR3 sequence is 14 residues long. With 7 bases removed from V and 2 bases from J, the gap between germline ends came to 14 bases. The CDR3 DNA sequence: TGTGCCAGCACCATACAGGGCTCCAACTATGGCTACACCTTC. This encodes CASTIQGSNYGYTF.

This chain uses TRBV2 with TRBJ2-7, with D unclear. Between the trimmed V and J ends, which lost 3 bases and 6 bases, there was a span of 9 bases. Germline CDR1 SNHLY, CDR2 FYNNEI. CDR3 length: 12 amino acids. The CDR3 reads CASSEASTEQYF. CDR3 DNA: TGTGCCAGCAGTGAGGCTTCGACCGAGCAGTACTTC.

This clonotype occurred a few times. This chain uses TRBV20-1 with TRBJ2-3, with 7 bases aligning to TRBD2. J was trimmed by 2 bases and V by 3 bases; bases with no gene match: 5. This CDR3 is built from 14 residues. The germline gives CDR1 DFQATT, CDR2 SNEGSKA (reference sequence). CDR3 loop: CSARGRGNTDTQYF. CDR3 nucleotide sequence: TGCAGTGCTAGGGGGCGGGGGAACACAGATACGCAGTATTTT.

With respect to this clonotype: A much larger clone sits a single nucleotide away, making a read error possible. This CDR3 fails to terminate in the conserved phenylalanine or tryptophan, so it likely reflects a read error. The chain employs TRBV6-2 or TRBV6-3 and TRBJ2-7; D might be TRBD2 (5 bases). The CDR3 runs 14 residues. Germline CDR1 MNHEY, CDR2 SVGEGT. V was cut by 6 bases and J by 0 bases, with 12 bases left in between. CDR3 nucleotide sequence: TGTGCCAGCAGCGTCGGGATTAGCTCCTACGAGCAGTACTCC. Its protein product is CASSVGISSYEQYS.

This clonotype showed up many times. The chain uses TRBV5-1 and TRBJ1-2; the D gene is possibly TRBD1 (5 bases). There are 15 residues in the CDR3. The ends were cut back, 0 bases at V and 3 bases at J, with 12 bases in the middle. Germline loops: CDR1 SGHRS, CDR2 YFSETQ. CDR3 loop: CASSLAPGRDYGYTF. Written as DNA, the CDR3 is TGCGCCAGCAGCTTGGCACCAGGGCGAGACTATGGCTACACCTTC.

In its sample, this clonotype was seen a few times. This chain connects TRBV4-1 to TRBJ1-2, with 9 nucleotides matching TRBD1. Germline CDR1 MGHRA, CDR2 YSYEKL. The V segment lost 4 bases and the J segment 3 bases; nucleotides outside the gene matches: 9. This CDR3 region has 16 residues. CDR3 loop: CASSPRGDREDYGYTF. The CDR3 DNA is TGCGCCAGCAGCCCCCGGGGGGACAGGGAAGACTATGGCTACACCTTC.

This clonotype was detected only a few times. The chain links TRBV7-9 to TRBJ2-7; D unclear. This CDR3 is 15 amino acids long. CDR1 and CDR2 (germline): SEHNR, FQNEAQ (reference sequence). The V end lost 3 bases, the J end lost 0 bases, and 12 bases lay between the germline ends. The CDR3: CASSFPGPNSYEQYF. The CDR3 DNA follows: TGTGCCAGCAGCTTCCCCGGGCCCAACTCCTACGAGCAGTACTTC.

This clonotype was counted many times. The chain is built from TRBV19 and TRBJ2-5; the match to TRBD1 covers 7 bases. Trimming removed 6 bases from V and 1 base from J; junction bases left unmatched: 2. Germline V CDR1 and CDR2: LNHDA, SQIVND (reference sequence). The length of the CDR3 is 13 residues. The CDR3, as DNA: TGTGCCAGTAGAGCAGGGGGCCAAGAGACCCAGTACTTC. It translates to CASRAGGQETQYF.

This clonotype occurred a few times. The CDR3 is CAISESELLGAAGANVLTF. CDR3 DNA sequence: TGTGCCATCAGTGAGTCGGAATTGTTAGGGGCTGCTGGGGCCAACGTCCTGACTTTC. The chain carries TRBV10-3 and TRBJ2-6; tentatively, D is TRBD1 (5 bases). CDR1 is ENHRY and CDR2 is SYGVKD in the germline V gene. The CDR3 sequence is 19 residues long. V shed 0 bases and J shed 2 bases, with 17 bases lying between them.

There are many counts of this clonotype. The chain employs TRBV7-9 and TRBJ2-3; 8 bases match TRBD2. Germline-derived CDR1 and CDR2 are SEHNR and FQNEAQ (reference sequence). The length of the CDR3 is 16 residues. Unmatched junction bases numbered 6, after V lost 4 bases and J lost 0 bases. The CDR3 protein is CASSYRLASSTDTQYF. The CDR3 nucleotides read TGTGCCAGCAGCTATCGACTAGCGTCAAGCACAGATACGCAGTATTTT. Supplemented by reference TRBV7-9 and TRBJ2-3, the full variable domain reads DTGVSQNPRHKITKRGQNVTFRCDPISEHNRLYWYRQTLGQGPEFLTYFQNEAQLEKSRLLSDRFSAERPKGSFSTLEIQRTEQGDSAMYLCASSYRLASSTDTQYFGPGTRLTVL.

There are many counts of this clonotype. The chain links TRBV6-5 to TRBJ2-7; either TRBD1 or TRBD2 may supply D (5 bases each). The CDR3 sequence is 13 residues long. The V gene's germline CDR1 is MNHEY and CDR2 SVGAGI. V lost 4 bases to trimming and J lost 3 bases, with 10 bases between them. The CDR3 nucleotides read TGTGCCAGCAGTTGGGGACGGAGCTACGAGCAGTACTTC. Encoded protein: CASSWGRSYEQYF.

The sample holds a few counts of this clonotype. V is TRBV10-3 and J is TRBJ2-1, with D unresolved. CDR3 size: 13 residues. Germline CDR1 reads ENHRY; CDR2 reads SYGVKD. V shed 3 bases and J shed 3 bases, with 6 bases lying between them. CDR3 sequence (DNA): TGTGCCATCAGTGACAGAAACTACAATGAGCAGTTCTTC. It is translated as CAISDRNYNEQFF.

This clonotype was counted many times. The chain combines TRBV6-6 with TRBJ2-2; the match to TRBD2 covers 10 bases. V dropped 5 bases and J dropped 6; count of bases not matched to a gene: 6. The germline gives CDR1 MNHNY, CDR2 SVGAGI (reference sequence). The CDR3 runs to 15 residues. CDR3 DNA sequence: TGTGCCAGCAGTCTGGTAGCGGGAGGCCCCGGGGAGCTGTTTTTT. It yields the protein CASSLVAGGPGELFF.

Ten or more counts support this clonotype. Written as DNA, the CDR3 is TGTGCCATCGGACCGAACACTGAAGCTTTCTTT. It translates to CAIGPNTEAFF. The rearrangement links TRBV10-3 to TRBJ1-1; D gene ambiguous. This CDR3 region has 11 residues. Per germline, CDR1 ENHRY and CDR2 SYGVKD. The V gene lost 8 bases and the J gene lost 1 base, with 5 bases spanning the gap.

This clonotype was observed many times. This chain connects TRBV5-6 to TRBJ2-7, with D possibly being TRBD1 (5 bases). The ends were cut back, 3 bases at V and 2 bases at J, with 21 bases in the middle. Per the germline V gene, CDR1 is SGHDT and CDR2 is YYEEEE. CDR3 length equals 17 residues. The CDR3 DNA follows: TGTGCCAGCAGCTCCCCAGTCGAGGTTTGGGGCCCCTACGAGCAGTACTTC. Protein product: CASSSPVEVWGPYEQYF.

This clonotype was recorded a few times. The rearrangement links TRBV5-6 to TRBJ2-5; the match to TRBD2 covers 11 bases. CDR3 length: 15 amino acids. The germline gives CDR1 SGHDT, CDR2 YYEEEE. V lost 4 bases and J lost 2; bases outside the gene matches: 4. CDR3 bases: TGTGCCAGCAGCCTCAGGACTAGCGGGCAAGAGACCCAGTACTTC. It yields the protein CASSLRTSGQETQYF.

V is TRBV19 and J is TRBJ2-3; the match to TRBD2 covers 10 bases. V dropped 8 bases and J dropped 6; count of bases not matched to a gene: 11. The CDR3 is 15 amino acids. Germline values: CDR1 LNHDA, CDR2 SQIVND (reference sequence). In DNA form, the CDR3 reads TGTGCCAGTGCAGAGGGACTAGCGACACCTGATACGCAGTATTTT. Its translation: CASAEGLATPDTQYF.

This clonotype was found many times. V gene TRBV27 combines with J gene TRBJ2-7; TRBD1 matches 9 bases. The CDR3 loop spans 15 amino acids. Germline loops: CDR1 MNHEY, CDR2 SMNVEV (reference sequence). The J segment lost 1 base and the V segment lost 3 bases, leaving 4 bases of the junction unmatched. The CDR3 here is CASSFSGTGSYEQYF. The CDR3 region has the DNA TGTGCCAGCAGTTTTTCCGGGACAGGGTCCTACGAGCAGTACTTC.

The chain is built from TRBV9 and TRBJ1-1, with 7 bases identical to TRBD1. Per germline, CDR1 SGDLS and CDR2 YYNGEE. The CDR3 is 14 residues long. Trimming removed 2 bases from V and 3 bases from J; junction bases left unmatched: 4. The CDR3 is CASSVTGEDTEAFF. CDR3 bases: TGTGCCAGCAGCGTTACAGGGGAGGACACTGAAGCTTTCTTT.